This T cell receptor beta chain was captured in a study of Ad26.COV2.S vaccination and SARS-CoV-2 variants listed by TCRdb under 2021. Background for the entire study: Donors in the vaccine arm were drawn from COV1001, a multicentre, randomized, double-blind, placebo-controlled phase I-IIa trial testing Ad26.COV2.S in healthy adults. Dosing of Ad26.COV2.S was intramuscular, at either 5x10^10 or 1x10^11 viral particles, delivered as one shot or as two shots spaced 56 days apart. TCRbeta repertoire sequencing served as the tool for gauging how specific and how broad the SARS-CoV-2-reactive T cell receptors were following Ad26.COV2.S vaccination. A total of approximately 30 samples were included in the TCR-sequenced set, comprising roughly 20 Ad26.COV2.S vaccine recipients, 5 placebo recipients and 8 SARS-CoV-2 convalescent individuals. Participants in the trial were split at random into five groups of five each, receiving low-dose or high-dose Ad26.COV2.S once or twice, or else placebo on both occasions. Investigators remained blinded to trial group allocation during experiments and outcome assessment.

In the paper's terms, the treatment or condition label means: over 15 received Ad26.COV2.S at low or high dose, single or two shots; 5 received placebo; per-sample allocation not given. Repertoires of vaccine and placebo recipients were sequenced from samples collected on day 63 after the first injection. Between 29 July and 7 August 2020, Cohort 1b enrolled about 27 adults aged 18-55 years at one site in Boston, USA. Ad26.COV2.S consisted of a replication-incompetent adenovirus type 26 vector by which a prefusion-stabilized SARS-CoV-2 spike protein from the original Wuhan strain was expressed. The immunoSEQ Assay was the method used to sequence TCRbeta CDR3 regions. After extraction, genomic DNA underwent amplification by bias-controlled multiplex PCR, followed by high-throughput sequencing. The study's own analysis went as follows. To quantify the absolute abundance of each unique TCRbeta CDR3 region, sequences were collapsed and filtered. T cell fraction was estimated by normalization of TCRbeta template counts to usable DNA, with usable DNA being measured through amplification of reference genes present in all nucleated cells. Repertoire TCRs were annotated as SARS-CoV-2-specific when V gene, CDR3 amino acid sequence and J gene were exactly matched to a known reactive TCR set. The reference SARS-CoV-2 TCR set came from MIRA and was filtered for enrichment in COVID-19-positive ImmuneCODE repertoires, removing public or cross-reactive TCRs. Using the MIRA antigens, annotated TCRs were further analysed by specific ORF or by position within an ORF. Breadth was defined as the number of annotated unique rearrangements divided by the total number of unique productive rearrangements, and depth was defined as the summed frequency of the annotated unique rearrangements. Group comparisons of TCR breadth used two-sided Wilcoxon rank-sum tests. TCRdb obtained this table from immuneACCESS and retained in-frame rearrangements with V and J assigned. These tables miss some clones; where compared with another copy, unresolved V genes account for less than half of the shortfall, and the remainder is unexplained. Clone size and V and J calls were adopted from that table, with D and trimming inferred from the DNA. The sample table records about 400,000 clones; roughly 90% of these occur just once. The ten largest clones add up to approximately 1.7% of the sample.

Comment on this clone: Which antigen it targets is not known. Base-call qualities are not available, and no considerably larger clone is one nucleotide away.

Beyond this particular receptor, the publication reports: Spike-specific TCR breadth was higher in Ad26.COV2.S recipients than in placebo recipients (P = 0.0014). Vaccine and placebo recipients had comparable non-spike TCR breadth, which fits with the vaccine containing only spike. After vaccination, substantial breadth of spike-specific CD8+ and CD4+ T cell responses was reported. The study lacked the statistical power to compare responses across vaccine doses or regimens. It was noted by the authors that total T cell responses may have been underestimated by the TCR breadth and depth analyses.

V is clipped by 8 bases and J by 6 bases, and the sequence between their germline boundaries is 16 bases long. From its cysteine to its phenylalanine, the CDR3 spans 12 amino acids. Only the CDR3 DNA is retained, 36 bases long and in frame from the first base. As encoded in the germline V gene, CDR1 is SQVTM while CDR2 is ANQGSEA. This sequence was found in a person between 18 and 60 years old who received the Ad26.COV2.S COVID-19 vaccine or a placebo. The V and J segments used are TRBV29-1 and TRBJ1-2; D gene: possibly TRBD1, on 5 matching bases. The source was peripheral blood, collected in a trial of Ad26.COV2.S vaccine versus placebo. The DNA sequence reads TGCAGCCTCACTGGGGGGTGGAATGGCTACACCTTC. Protein translation: CSLTGGWNGYTF. Joined to the reference TRBV29-1 and TRBJ1-2 proteins, this CDR3 gives the full variable domain: SAVISQKPSRDICQRGTSLTIQCQVDSQVTMMFWYRQQPGQSLTLIATANQGSEATYESGFVIDKFPISRPNLTFSTLTVSNMSPEDSSIYLCSLTGGWNGYTFGSGTRLTVV.